Listed below are T cell receptor beta chains from one sample, sequenced in a study of identical twins. TCRdb used MiXCR to reprocess the 5' RACE reads, holding one entry per CDR3 protein. The sample carries 690,000 or so distinct CDR3 sequences, 8.5% to 9% recorded once. This sample also belongs to another study, concerning yellow fever vaccine responses in identical twins.

Sequenced: PBMCs. The receptors stem from a woman aged 18 to 35 in good health. Each CDR3 is given without its conserved first and last residue. The order of the fields is J gene, V gene, CDR3 protein.

TRBJ2-1 TRBV13 ASSISGELYNEQF
TRBJ1-1 TRBV7-9 ASSRTGGDTEAF
TRBJ2-3 TRBV3-1 ASSPAGGAADTQY
TRBJ2-4 TRBV12-3/TRBV12-4 ASSFRVNKNIQY
TRBJ2-7 TRBV11-3 ASSRGRATKSYEQY
TRBJ2-1 TRBV7-7 ASSLVDGSYNEQF
TRBJ1-6 TRBV20-1 SASGGALGMGSLH
TRBJ2-7 TRBV7-8 ASSTEGWGGGQY
TRBJ1-1 TRBV5-5 ASSLRDSLNTEAF
TRBJ2-1 TRBV27 ASISGGRPNEQF
TRBJ2-5 TRBV11-3 ASSSGGGLQETQY
TRBJ2-7 TRBV5-1 ASSGDSGVQY
TRBJ1-1 TRBV28 ASSPSVGRRSKNTEAF
TRBJ2-5 TRBV6-1 ASRLTGGEWETQY
TRBJ2-1 TRBV4-3 ASSQISSGTYNEQF
TRBJ2-3 TRBV12-3/TRBV12-4 ASSLRGSTDTQY
TRBJ2-5 TRBV12-3/TRBV12-4 ASSFDQRETQY
TRBJ2-2 TRBV5-1 ASSLRTGPNTGELF
TRBJ2-2 TRBV11-3 ASSVRRGRNPGELF
TRBJ2-2 TRBV3-1 ASSTRWTGSAGELF
TRBJ1-5 TRBV4-2 ASSQSENQPQH
TRBJ2-5 TRBV9 ASSVSPVQETQY
TRBJ2-2 TRBV5-1 ASSLLQVTTGELF
TRBJ2-7 TRBV24-1 ATSFEGEQY
TRBJ2-4 TRBV3-1 ASSSSGEKNIQY
TRBJ2-1 TRBV12-3/TRBV12-4 ASSSDWDNEQF
TRBJ2-2 TRBV5-5 ASTRTPNTGELF
TRBJ2-7 TRBV6-2/TRBV6-3 ASSTQRGQY
TRBJ2-7 TRBV7-9 ASSFVGGGTYEQY
TRBJ2-7 TRBV12-3/TRBV12-4 ASSQPTGSEYEQY
TRBJ1-5 TRBV7-9 ASSLGQGALGNQPQH
TRBJ2-1 TRBV10-3 AISPGTSGGADNEQF
TRBJ2-3 TRBV5-1 ASSARGGPLTDTQY
TRBJ1-2 TRBV27 ASSRSYGYT
TRBJ2-2 TRBV12-3/TRBV12-4 TRRIDSWLAGVSGELF
TRBJ2-7 TRBV21-1 ASSTLTGGRHEQY
TRBJ2-1 TRBV9 ASSVAVRGGNEQF
TRBJ2-3 TRBV7-9 ASSFSREGPTDTQY
TRBJ1-4 TRBV24-1 ATSDRDRDGEKLF
TRBJ2-5 TRBV4-1 ASSQWLGQGGETQY
TRBJ2-7 TRBV5-1 ASSLGQIYEQY
TRBJ2-1 TRBV12-3/TRBV12-4 ASSLGADLYEQF
TRBJ2-2 TRBV2 ASNDGGPPRELF
TRBJ1-6 TRBV7-3 ASSYRTGDSPLH
TRBJ1-4 TRBV5-6 ASSLAGRANEKLF
TRBJ2-7 TRBV20-1 SARRLAEYEQY
TRBJ1-2 TRBV7-2 ASSGRTGSNYGYT
TRBJ2-7 TRBV9 ASSQNKDRVYEDLYEQY
TRBJ2-1 TRBV7-2 ASNPGLIYNEQF
TRBJ2-1 TRBV18 ASSHLAGTYNEQF
TRBJ1-1 TRBV3-1 ASRLQGANTEAF
TRBJ2-2 TRBV12-3/TRBV12-4 ASSFGDERLNTGELF
TRBJ2-7 TRBV19 ASRPGTQKVYEQY
TRBJ2-3 TRBV6-2/TRBV6-3 ASSYVLLGVTDTQY